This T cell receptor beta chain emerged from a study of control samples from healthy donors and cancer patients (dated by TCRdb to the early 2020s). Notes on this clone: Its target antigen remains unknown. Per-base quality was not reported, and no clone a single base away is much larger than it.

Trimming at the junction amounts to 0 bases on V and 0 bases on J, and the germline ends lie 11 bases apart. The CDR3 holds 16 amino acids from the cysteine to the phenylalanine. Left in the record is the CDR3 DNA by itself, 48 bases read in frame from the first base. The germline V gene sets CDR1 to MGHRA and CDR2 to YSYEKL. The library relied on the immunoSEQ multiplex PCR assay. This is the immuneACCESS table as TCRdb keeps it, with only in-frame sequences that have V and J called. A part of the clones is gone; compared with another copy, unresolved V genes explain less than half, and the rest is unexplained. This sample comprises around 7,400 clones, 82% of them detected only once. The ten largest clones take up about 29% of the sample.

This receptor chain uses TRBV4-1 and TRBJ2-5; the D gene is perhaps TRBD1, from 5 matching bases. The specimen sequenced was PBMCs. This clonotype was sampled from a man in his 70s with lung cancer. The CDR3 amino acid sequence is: CASSQDRQGDQETQYF. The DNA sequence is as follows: TGCGCCAGCAGCCAAGATAGGCAGGGTGACCAAGAGACCCAGTACTTC.